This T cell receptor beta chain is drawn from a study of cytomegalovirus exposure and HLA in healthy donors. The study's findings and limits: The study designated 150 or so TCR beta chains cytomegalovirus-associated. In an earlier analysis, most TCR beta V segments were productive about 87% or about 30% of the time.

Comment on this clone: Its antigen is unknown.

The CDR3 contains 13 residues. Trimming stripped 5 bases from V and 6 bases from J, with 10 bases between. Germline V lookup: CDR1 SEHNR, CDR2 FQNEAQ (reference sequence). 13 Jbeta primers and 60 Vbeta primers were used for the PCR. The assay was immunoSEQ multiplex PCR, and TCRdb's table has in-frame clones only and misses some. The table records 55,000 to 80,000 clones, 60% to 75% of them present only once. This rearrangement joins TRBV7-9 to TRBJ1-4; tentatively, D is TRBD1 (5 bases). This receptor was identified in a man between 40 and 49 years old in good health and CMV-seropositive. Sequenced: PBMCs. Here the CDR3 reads CASSEPGDEKLFF. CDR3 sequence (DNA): TGTGCCAGCAGCGAACCGGGGGATGAAAAACTGTTTTTT. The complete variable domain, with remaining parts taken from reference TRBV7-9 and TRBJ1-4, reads DTGVSQNPRHKITKRGQNVTFRCDPISEHNRLYWYRQTLGQGPEFLTYFQNEAQLEKSRLLSDRFSAERPKGSFSTLEIQRTEQGDSAMYLCASSEPGDEKLFFGSGTQLSVL.